The following is a T cell receptor (beta chain) sequence with its context. As yet, its antigen is unknown. V lost 4 bases to trimming and J lost 5 bases; unmatched junction nucleotides: 11. Germline loops: CDR1 SGHKS, CDR2 YYEKEE (reference sequence). This CDR3 has 15 amino acids. The sample belongs to a study of response to subunit inactivated influenza vaccine. TCRdb fed the RT-PCR reads into MiXCR, producing one record per CDR3 protein. Of some 500,000 distinct CDR3 sequences listed, roughly 25% are singletons. General observations from the study: Authors suggested few new T cells are recruited by each seasonal influenza vaccination.

This sequence was found in a man aged 50-59 years who received an inactivated influenza vaccine. Material: CD4+ T cells sorted from PBMCs, obtained more than 4 days after vaccination. The chain carries TRBV5-5 and TRBJ2-5; 7 bases align to TRBD1. The CDR3 reads CASSRDGVRGETQYF. The CDR3 DNA sequence: TGTGCCAGCAGCCGCGATGGGGTCAGGGGGGAGACCCAGTACTTC.